The 19 T cell receptor beta chains in this list originate from one sample, sequenced in a study of blood T cell repertoires in COVID-19. Measured with immunoSEQ multiplex PCR; TCRdb has only the in-frame clones, and not every one. This table holds about 180,000 clones, more than 75% found once. Sample: PBMCs or T cells enriched from blood (not recorded which). The receptors shown here come from a human donor with acute COVID-19. The donor label of this sample is uncertain.

This clone was detected a few times. The chain recombines TRBV5-4 with TRBJ2-7, with 8 nucleotides matching TRBD1. The trim removed 4 bases at V and 4 bases at J, leaving 7 bases unmatched. The germline gives CDR1 SGHNT, CDR2 YYREEE (reference sequence). This CDR3 has 14 amino acids. In nucleotides, the CDR3 is TGTGCCAGCAGCCACAGGGACAGGCTATACGAGCAGTACTTC. Translating gives CASSHRDRLYEQYF.

The chain uses TRBV7-9 and TRBJ2-3; 8 nucleotides match TRBD1. With 5 bases clipped from V and 4 bases from J, the junction kept 14 bases outside the gene matches. Germline V gene sequence: CDR1 SEHNR, CDR2 FQNEAQ (reference sequence). The CDR3 contains 17 residues. This CDR3 reads CASSPGQGRGAADTQYF. As DNA, the CDR3 is TGTGCCAGCAGCCCCGGACAGGGAAGGGGAGCGGCAGATACGCAGTATTTT.

For the CDR3, the DNA is TGTGCCAGCTCACCGTTGGGACAGGGCAAGACTGAAGCTTTCTTT. Amino acid sequence: CASSPLGQGKTEAFF. The V and J genes are TRBV18 and TRBJ1-1, with 9 positions matching TRBD1. Germline trimming cut 3 bases from V and 5 bases from J; bases unmatched to any gene: 7. Germline CDR1 reads KGHSH; CDR2 reads LQKENI. This CDR3 has 15 amino acids.

This chain connects TRBV30 to TRBJ1-1; tentatively, D is TRBD1 (5 bases). The V gene's germline CDR1 is GTSNPN and CDR2 SVGIG (reference sequence). The CDR3 runs to 11 residues. V was clipped by 6 bases and J by 7 bases, with 12 bases between them. CDR3 sequence (DNA): TGTGCCTGTTGGCAGGGAAGTGAAGCTTTCTTT. As protein: CACWQGSEAFF.

The chain links TRBV5-1 to TRBJ2-5; D is perhaps TRBD1 (5 bases). The CDR3 runs to 14 residues. Germline V gene sequence: CDR1 SGHRS, CDR2 YFSETQ. V lost 7 bases, J lost 4 bases, and 17 bases lay in between. In DNA, the CDR3 is TGCGCCAGCCAGTTCGCGACAGAACCAGAGACCCAGTACTTC. Amino acids: CASQFATEPETQYF.

The J gene is TRBJ2-3, the V gene TRBV7-3; 12 bases match TRBD1. The CDR3 is 15 residues long. Looked up from germline, CDR1 is SGHTA and CDR2 is FQGTGA. The J segment lost 7 bases and the V segment lost 5 bases, leaving 7 bases of the junction unmatched. The CDR3, as DNA: TGTGCCAGCAGCCCAAAGGGACAGGGGGCAAATACGCAGTATTTT. Protein: CASSPKGQGANTQYF.

V gene TRBV4-1 combines with J gene TRBJ2-1, with D tentatively TRBD2 (6 bases). There are 16 residues in the CDR3. The germline V gene has CDR1 MGHRA and CDR2 YSYEKL. The V gene lost 5 bases and the J gene lost 3 bases, with 17 bases spanning the gap. The CDR3 DNA reads as TGCGCCAGCAGCAAGGGCGGGCGGGGTTACTACAATGAGCAGTTCTTC. This encodes CASSKGGRGYYNEQFF.

V usage is TRBV7-2 and J usage is TRBJ1-1; D is ambiguous. Trimming removed 5 bases from V and 1 base from J, with 11 bases in between. The CDR3 has 14 amino acids. Germline V gene lookup returns CDR1 SGHTA and CDR2 FQGNSA. Here the CDR3 reads CASSQMGPNTEAFF. In nucleotides, the CDR3 is TGTGCCAGCAGCCAAATGGGCCCGAACACTGAAGCTTTCTTT.

The J gene is TRBJ2-1, the V gene TRBV7-9, with D perhaps matching TRBD2 (5 bases). This CDR3 is built from 14 residues. Germline V gene sequence: CDR1 SEHNR, CDR2 FQNEAQ (reference sequence). Trimming left V 2 bases short and J 4 bases short, with 9 bases between. CDR3 region: CASSLSRRYNEQFF. Here the CDR3 DNA reads TGTGCCAGCAGCTTATCCCGGAGGTACAATGAGCAGTTCTTC. Full variable domain (remainder filled in from reference TRBV7-9 and TRBJ2-1): DTGVSQNPRHKITKRGQNVTFRCDPISEHNRLYWYRQTLGQGPEFLTYFQNEAQLEKSRLLSDRFSAERPKGSFSTLEIQRTEQGDSAMYLCASSLSRRYNEQFFGPGTRLTVL.

The chain uses TRBV18 and TRBJ1-1; D possibly corresponds to TRBD1 (5 bases). This CDR3 has 12 residues. Trimming removed 2 bases at V and 6 bases at J, with 7 bases between. Looked up from germline, CDR1 is KGHSH and CDR2 is LQKENI. In DNA form, the CDR3 reads TGTGCCAGCTCACCAGACAGTCCTGAAGCTTTCTTT. As protein: CASSPDSPEAFF.

The chain links TRBV19 to TRBJ2-7, with D possibly TRBD2 on 6 matching bases. This CDR3 has 16 residues. Germline lookup yields CDR1 LNHDA and CDR2 SQIVND (reference sequence). V was shortened by 1 base and J by 6 bases, with 19 bases between the two germline ends. CDR3 residues: CASSIGGTALRGEQYF. For the CDR3, the DNA is TGTGCCAGTAGTATAGGCGGGACTGCGCTAAGGGGCGAGCAGTACTTC.

The table lists this clone with a few counts. V usage is TRBV4-1 and J usage is TRBJ2-7; TRBD2 matches 7 bases. V lost 1 base, J lost 7 bases, and 16 bases stayed unmatched. The germline V gene has CDR1 MGHRA and CDR2 YSYEKL. CDR3 length equals 17 residues. This CDR3 is CASSQVVGEAGPGEQYF. Written as DNA, the CDR3 is TGCGCCAGCAGCCAAGTTGTCGGAGAAGCGGGGCCTGGAGAGCAGTACTTC.

The rearrangement links TRBV7-2 to TRBJ1-2, with D perhaps matching TRBD1 (6 bases). V lost 3 bases and J 8 bases, leaving 13 bases between the germline ends. The CDR3 runs 13 residues. Germline CDR1 and CDR2: SGHTA and FQGNSA. For the CDR3, the DNA is TGTGCCAGCAGCTTCAGGACAGTTAGGGGCTACACCTTC. Its translation: CASSFRTVRGYTF.

The chain employs TRBV5-5 and TRBJ1-1; TRBD1 agrees at 12 bases. V shed 2 bases, J shed 7 bases, and the junction held 6 bases outside the gene matches. CDR3 size: 15 residues. Germline CDR1 SGHKS, CDR2 YYEKEE (reference sequence). CDR3 coding DNA: TGTGCCAGCAGCTTCGGGGACAGGGGGCTTGGTGAAGCTTTCTTT. As protein: CASSFGDRGLGEAFF. Together with reference TRBV5-5 and TRBJ1-1, the CDR3 gives the full variable domain: DAGVTQSPTHLIKTRGQQVTLRCSPISGHKSVSWYQQVLGQGPQFIFQYYEKEERGRGNFPDRFSARQFPNYSSELNVNALLLGDSALYLCASSFGDRGLGEAFFGQGTRLTVV.

The genes are TRBV11-2 and TRBJ1-2; D is unclear. This CDR3 comprises 13 residues. V shed 5 bases and J shed 8 bases, with 15 bases lying between them. Germline V lookup: CDR1 SGHAT, CDR2 FQNNGV. CDR3 protein: CASSPLRESGYTF. DNA for the CDR3: TGTGCCAGCAGCCCACTCCGCGAGTCCGGCTACACCTTC. The variable domain in full, completed from reference TRBV11-2 and TRBJ1-2, reads EAGVAQSPRYKIIEKRQSVAFWCNPISGHATLYWYQQILGQGPKLLIQFQNNGVVDDSQLPKDRFSAERLKGVDSTLKIQPAKLEDSAVYLCASSPLRESGYTFGSGTRLTVV.

CDR3 region: CASSIWGGDTEAFF. The CDR3 DNA reads TGTGCCAGTAGTATATGGGGGGGCGACACTGAAGCTTTCTTT. V is TRBV19 and J is TRBJ1-1; the D gene is possibly TRBD1 (6 bases). Germline assignment: CDR1 LNHDA and CDR2 SQIVND (reference sequence). The CDR3 has 14 amino acids. The V end lost 2 bases, the J end lost 3 bases, and 10 bases lay between the germline ends.

The chain recombines TRBV18 with TRBJ2-7; maybe TRBD1 (6 bases). V lost 1 base and J lost 6, with 19 bases in between. The CDR3 contains 16 residues. Germline CDR1 KGHSH, CDR2 LQKENI. This CDR3 is CASSPLGTRGSAEQYF. The DNA for the CDR3 is TGTGCCAGCTCACCACTAGGGACACGAGGTTCGGCCGAGCAGTACTTC.

The chain joins TRBV29-1 to TRBJ1-2; no reliable D call. The CDR3 consists of 14 residues. The V end lost 5 bases, the J end lost 6 bases, and 19 bases lay between the germline ends. Germline V gene data show CDR1 as SQVTM and CDR2 as ANQGSEA. CDR3 loop: CSVTFLMGTNGYTF. The DNA for the CDR3 is TGCAGCGTTACATTCCTAATGGGCACAAATGGCTACACCTTC.

The rearrangement uses TRBV5-1 and TRBJ1-2; D gene unclear. Trimming pared 0 bases from V and 4 bases from J, leaving 10 bases between. CDR1 is SGHRS, CDR2 YFSETQ, per germline. The length of the CDR3 is 14 residues. Here the CDR3 DNA reads TGCGCCAGCAGCTTGGATGAGCGGACCTATGGCTACACCTTC. This sequence encodes CASSLDERTYGYTF. The full variable domain, in which reference TRBV5-1 and TRBJ1-2 provide the parts outside the CDR3, is KAGVTQTPRYLIKTRGQQVTLSCSPISGHRSVSWYQQTPGQGLQFLFEYFSETQRNKGNFPGRFSGRQFSNSRSEMNVSTLELGDSALYLCASSLDERTYGYTFGSGTRLTVV.